A single sample is the source of the 3 T cell receptor beta chains below, sequenced in a study of T cells in Graves' hyperthyroidism and ophthalmopathy. TCR beta CDR3 regions were amplified from RNA. During a first-round RT-PCR of the TCR CDR3, the HTBI primer set was used. From the multiplex PCR reads, TCRdb called clonotypes with MiXCR, one entry per CDR3 protein. This table has roughly 130,000 distinct CDR3 sequences, roughly 23% appearing once. Sequencing used blood. These receptors all stem from a woman in her 50s with Graves' hyperthyroidism that later progressed to Graves' ophthalmopathy.

This clonotype was counted ten times or more. V and J are TRBV5-1 and TRBJ1-2; no clear D. The CDR3 runs to 12 residues. CDR1 is SGHRS, CDR2 YFSETQ, per germline. Trimming took off 4 bases at V and 5 bases at J, with 9 bases between the two ends. CDR3 loop: CASSPDDYGYTF. The CDR3 region has the DNA TGCGCCAGCAGCCCCGACGATTATGGCTACACCTTC. The variable domain in full, completed from reference TRBV5-1 and TRBJ1-2, reads KAGVTQTPRYLIKTRGQQVTLSCSPISGHRSVSWYQQTPGQGLQFLFEYFSETQRNKGNFPGRFSGRQFSNSRSEMNVSTLELGDSALYLCASSPDDYGYTFGSGTRLTVV.

The genes are TRBV28 and TRBJ1-2, with D unclear. The V and J ends lost 3 bases and 4 bases respectively, with 9 bases between them. The germline CDR1 and CDR2 sequences are MDHEN and SYDVKM. The CDR3 is 13 amino acids. CDR3 DNA: TGTGCCAGCAGTTTCAAGTTGAGCTATGGCTACACCTTC. It translates to CASSFKLSYGYTF.

This clonotype was found many times. The V gene is TRBV11-2, the J gene TRBJ2-7; tentative D call: TRBD1 (6 bases). The CDR3 consists of 14 residues. CDR1 is SGHAT and CDR2 is FQNNGV in the germline V gene. Trimming pared 0 bases from V and 6 bases from J, leaving 12 bases between. CDR3 in DNA: TGTGCCAGCAGCTTAGAGTGGACACAGGGCGAGCAGTACTTC. This codes for CASSLEWTQGEQYF.